The clone carrying this T cell receptor beta chain was detected a few times. These data belong to a study of blood T cell repertoires in COVID-19. Sequencing was performed with immunoSEQ multiplex PCR; in TCRdb, only in-frame clones are kept and a portion is missing. The sample includes approximately 350,000 clones, roughly four fifths of them seen just once. Between the trimmed V and J ends, which lost 1 base and 6 bases, there was a span of 16 bases. This CDR3 comprises 15 residues. Germline CDR1 MNHEY, CDR2 SVGEGT. The TCR sequence derives from a woman aged 45-59 years who had recovered from COVID-19. The rearrangement uses TRBV6-2 or TRBV6-3 and TRBJ2-7; D may be TRBD2 (6 bases). Sequencing used PBMCs or T cells enriched from blood (not recorded which). The CDR3 is CASSYYARGNREQYF. DNA for the CDR3: TGTGCCAGCAGTTACTACGCGCGGGGAAATCGCGAGCAGTACTTC.